This TCR beta chain was identified during a study of OX40 agonist ivuxolimab in advanced cancers. Only in-frame clones appear in the TCRdb table, and some are missing; sequencing was by immunoSEQ multiplex PCR. The sample consists of roughly 64,000 clones, more than 80% of them appearing once. V lost 3 bases, J lost 10 bases, and 14 bases lay in between. The CDR3 consists of 13 residues. CDR1 and CDR2 from the germline V gene are SGDLS and YYNGEE. This sequence joins TRBV9 and TRBJ2-4; tentative D call: TRBD1 (6 bases). This TCR was recovered from an adult with an advanced solid tumor such as melanoma, head and neck, liver or kidney cancer. The specimen was CD4+ or CD8+ T cells sorted from blood, collected in a trial of the OX40 agonist ivuxolimab. For the CDR3, the DNA is TGTGCCAGCAGCGACCAGGGGATGGATATTCAGTACTTC. Its translation: CASSDQGMDIQYF.